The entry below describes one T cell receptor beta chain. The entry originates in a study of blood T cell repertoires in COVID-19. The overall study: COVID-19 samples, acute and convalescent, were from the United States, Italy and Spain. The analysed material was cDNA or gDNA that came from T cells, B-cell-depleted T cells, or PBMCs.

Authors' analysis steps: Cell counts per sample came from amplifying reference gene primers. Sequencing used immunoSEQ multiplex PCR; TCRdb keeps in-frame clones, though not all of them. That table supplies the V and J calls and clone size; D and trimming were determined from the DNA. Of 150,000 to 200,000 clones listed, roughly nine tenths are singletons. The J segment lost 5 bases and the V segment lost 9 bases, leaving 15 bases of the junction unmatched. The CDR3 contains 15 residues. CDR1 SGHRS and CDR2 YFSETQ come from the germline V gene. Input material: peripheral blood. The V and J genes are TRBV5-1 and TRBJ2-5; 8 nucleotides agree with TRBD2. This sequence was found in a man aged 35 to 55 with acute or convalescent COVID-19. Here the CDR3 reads CATSRLAPAGETQYF. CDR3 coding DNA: TGCGCCACCTCGAGACTAGCGCCGGCGGGGGAGACCCAGTACTTC.